This T cell receptor beta chain was identified during a study of radiation and T cells in renal cell carcinoma. Repertoires were generated with immunoSEQ multiplex PCR, while TCRdb's copy carries only in-frame clones and drops some. Of 150,000 to 160,000 clones in the sample, roughly 87% were seen once. This sample's time point: blood 2 weeks post-SBRT. Sample treatment: 15 Gy SBRT to primary tumor, nephrectomy 4 weeks later. The CDR3 contains 18 residues. The junction had 14 bases not matched to a gene; V was cut back by 5 bases and J by 2 bases. The germline V gene encodes CDR1 SGHKS and CDR2 YYEKEE (reference sequence).

This receptor was obtained from a woman in her forties or fifties with renal cell carcinoma. The sample consisted of blood, taken from a patient whose treatment included radiotherapy and nephrectomy. The chain is built from TRBV5-5 and TRBJ2-2; 8 bases line up with TRBD1. The CDR3 DNA sequence: TGTGCCAGCAGTTGGACAGGGCGGAGCCGAACCAACACCGGGGAGCTGTTTTTT. It is translated as CASSWTGRSRTNTGELFF.